The rows below give T cell receptor beta chains drawn from one sample of a study of cytomegalovirus exposure and HLA in healthy donors. The protocol was immunoSEQ multiplex PCR, while the TCRdb copy is restricted to in-frame clones and leaves out a portion. The sample carries 110,000 or so clones, around 89% recorded once. The sample was PBMCs. These receptors originate from a young man in good health and CMV-seronegative. The CDR3 runs from the conserved cysteine through the conserved F or W.

V gene | CDR3 protein
TRBV6-5 | CASMSREASGYTF
TRBV7-2 | CASRNPGQLRGGYTF
TRBV6-6 | CASIRGLDTGELFF
TRBV5-4 | CASTRLAGGYNEQFF
TRBV4-1 | CASRAGTGGFYEQYF
TRBV5-4 | CASSYGGTGGSYGYTF
TRBV25-1 | CASSPDRGGGYTF
TRBV28 | CASRTGWRNTIYF
TRBV4-3 | CASSQARTGLGTEAFF
TRBV5-1 | CASSKGLVWDF
TRBV15 | CATSRDEADEETQYF
TRBV9 | CASSSHSGSYNEQFF
TRBV12-1 | CASSSITRTGGLYGYTF
TRBV4-1 | CASSQASGRAAGELFF
TRBV7-9 | CASSTTGNTEAFF
TRBV4-2 | CASSQDLAGGLGYGYTF
TRBV4-2 | CASSRTRDLSRGQPQHF
TRBV5-6 | CASSSRRRGSYEQYF
TRBV6-6 | CASSYQEAAQPQHF
TRBV10-3 | CAISESGQGTPDEQYF
TRBV6-4 | CASSVGVAGGPSTDTQYF
TRBV11-3 | CASSLDSTGTYNEQFF
TRBV7-6 | CASSFGGDDTGELFF
TRBV19 | CARRLGGCGNQPQHF
TRBV19 | CASSITGSSYEQYF
TRBV11-2 | CASSALRGRYNEQFF
TRBV15 | CATSRTEAVYGYTF
TRBV5-1 | CASSLAGLSDEPQHF
TRBV19 | CASSGASRVQPQHF
TRBV4-1 | CASSQIGTEYEQYF
TRBV10-3 | CATTGTAEDTQYF
TRBV11-2 | CASSLDGGRTSYYEQYF
TRBV5-6 | CASRSTGATYTDTQYF
TRBV11-2 | CASTLSPETQYF
TRBV28 | CASSLAGDGDAGELFF
TRBV28 | CASMTGGPIDEQYF
TRBV28 | CASSFGAIGADTGELFF
TRBV28 | CASSLQGVNTEAFF